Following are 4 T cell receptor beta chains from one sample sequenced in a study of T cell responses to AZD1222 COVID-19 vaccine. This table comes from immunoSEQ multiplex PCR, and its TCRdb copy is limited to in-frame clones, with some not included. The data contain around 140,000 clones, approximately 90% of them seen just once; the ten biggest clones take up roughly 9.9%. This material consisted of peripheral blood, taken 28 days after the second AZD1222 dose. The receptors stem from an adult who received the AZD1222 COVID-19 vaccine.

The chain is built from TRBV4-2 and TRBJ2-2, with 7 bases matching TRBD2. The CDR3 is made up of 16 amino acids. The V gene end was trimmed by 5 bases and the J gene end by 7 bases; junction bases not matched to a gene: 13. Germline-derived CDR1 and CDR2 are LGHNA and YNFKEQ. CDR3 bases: TGTGCCAGCAGCACGGACCCCGGGGAGGGCGGCGGGGAGCTGTTTTTT. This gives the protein CASSTDPGEGGGELFF.

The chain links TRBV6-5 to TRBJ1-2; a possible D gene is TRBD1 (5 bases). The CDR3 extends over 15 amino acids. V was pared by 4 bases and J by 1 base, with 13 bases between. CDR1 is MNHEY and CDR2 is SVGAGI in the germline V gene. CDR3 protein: CASSSTGTYNYGYTF. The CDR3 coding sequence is TGTGCCAGCAGTTCCACCGGGACGTATAACTATGGCTACACCTTC.

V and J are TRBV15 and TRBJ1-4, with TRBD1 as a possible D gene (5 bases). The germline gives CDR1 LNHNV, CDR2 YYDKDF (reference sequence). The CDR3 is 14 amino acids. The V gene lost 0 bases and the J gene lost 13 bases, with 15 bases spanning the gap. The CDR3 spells CATSREKVGRLLFF. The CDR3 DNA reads TGTGCCACCAGCAGAGAAAAAGTGGGACGCCTACTGTTTTTT. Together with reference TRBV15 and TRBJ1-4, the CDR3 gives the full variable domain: DAMVIQNPRYQVTQFGKPVTLSCSQTLNHNVMYWYQQKSSQAPKLLFHYYDKDFNNEADTPDNFQSRRPNTSFCFLDIRSPGLGDTAMYLCATSREKVGRLLFFGSGTQLSVL.

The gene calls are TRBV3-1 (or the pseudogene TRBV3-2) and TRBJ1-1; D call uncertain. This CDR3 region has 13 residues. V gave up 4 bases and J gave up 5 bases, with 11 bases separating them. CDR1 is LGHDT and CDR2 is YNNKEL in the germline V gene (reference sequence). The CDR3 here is CASSRGEGTEAFF. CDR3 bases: TGTGCCAGCAGCCGTGGGGAGGGTACTGAAGCTTTCTTT.